These 26 T cell receptor beta chains originate from one sample sequenced in a study of blood T cell repertoires in COVID-19. Some clones are missing from TCRdb's copy, which holds only in-frame ones; the method was immunoSEQ multiplex PCR. This sample yields over 75,000 clones, of which 89% are seen a single time; more than 4.5% belongs to the top ten. Input material: peripheral blood. The receptors shown here come from an elderly woman with active COVID-19.

This chain uses TRBV5-4 with TRBJ1-3; D gene unclear. The V end was cut by 3 bases, the J end by 0 bases, with 7 bases between. This CDR3 is 14 amino acids long. Germline CDR1 is SGHNT and CDR2 is YYREEE (reference sequence). CDR3 region: CASSSGGSGNTIYF. The CDR3 DNA reads TGTGCCAGCAGCTCTGGCGGCTCTGGAAACACCATATATTTT.

V gene TRBV7-8 combines with J gene TRBJ1-6; no reliable D call. Deletions cut 2 bases from V and 1 base from J, with 9 bases between. From germline, CDR1 is SGHVS and CDR2 FQNEAQ. This CDR3 contains 16 residues. CDR3 region: CASSLRVISYNSPLHF. The CDR3 region has the DNA TGTGCCAGCAGCTTAAGAGTGATTTCCTATAATTCACCCCTCCACTTT.

This clone came up once. The chain carries TRBV4-1 and TRBJ2-1, with D perhaps matching TRBD2 (6 bases). Trimming took 0 bases from V and 1 from J, leaving 10 bases between them. Looked up from germline, CDR1 is MGHRA and CDR2 is YSYEKL. This CDR3 is built from 16 residues. The CDR3 sequence: CASSQDSAGSYNEQFF. The CDR3 DNA follows: TGCGCCAGCAGCCAAGATAGCGCGGGGTCCTACAATGAGCAGTTCTTC.

V is TRBV7-3 and J is TRBJ2-3, with D tentatively TRBD1 (6 bases). Germline V gene sequence: CDR1 SGHTA, CDR2 FQGTGA. The CDR3 loop spans 15 amino acids. V lost 7 bases and J 2 bases, leaving 16 bases between the germline ends. CDR3 in amino acids: CASTKTGSNTDTQYF. The CDR3 DNA follows: TGTGCCAGCACCAAGACAGGTAGTAACACAGATACGCAGTATTTT.

The CDR3 bases are TGTGCCAGCAGCAGACAGGGGTCTAATGAAAAACTGTTTTTT. Protein sequence: CASSRQGSNEKLFF. The gene calls are TRBV2 and TRBJ1-4, with TRBD1 matching over 8 bases. CDR1 SNHLY and CDR2 FYNNEI come from the germline V gene. V shed 6 bases and J 3 bases; nucleotides not matched to a gene: 3. This CDR3 has 14 amino acids.

The chain employs TRBV4-1 and TRBJ2-7, with 7 bases lining up with TRBD1. The length of the CDR3 is 14 residues. CDR1 and CDR2 from the germline V gene are MGHRA and YSYEKL. V lost 1 base to trimming and J lost 0 bases; unmatched junction nucleotides: 0. CDR3 DNA sequence: TGCGCCAGCAGCCAAGGACAGGGCTCCTACGAGCAGTACTTC. The encoded protein is CASSQGQGSYEQYF.

V is TRBV7-2 and J is TRBJ1-1; D gene uncertain. Trimming removed 1 base at V and 3 bases at J, with 12 bases between. Germline CDR1 is SGHTA and CDR2 is FQGNSA. The CDR3 extends over 15 amino acids. The CDR3 nucleotides read TGTGCCAGCAGCTTAGAGGGAGGACTTGACACTGAAGCTTTCTTT. It translates to CASSLEGGLDTEAFF.

A single count supports this clone. The genes are TRBV28 and TRBJ1-1; 9 bases are shared with TRBD1. CDR1 and CDR2 from the germline V gene are MDHEN and SYDVKM. With V trimmed by 5 bases and J by 7 bases, 11 bases remained unmatched. The length of the CDR3 is 15 residues. This CDR3 reads CASSTPGQGKIEAFF. CDR3 DNA: TGTGCCAGCAGTACTCCGGGACAGGGTAAAATTGAAGCTTTCTTT.

V is TRBV5-4 and J is TRBJ2-5; D is perhaps TRBD1 (7 bases). Germline CDR1 and CDR2: SGHNT and YYREEE (reference sequence). The CDR3 sequence is 14 residues long. V was trimmed by 1 base and J by 5 bases, leaving 12 bases between them. The CDR3 nucleotides read TGTGCCAGCAGCTTGAGGGCAGGGGGGGAGACCCAGTACTTC. Residues: CASSLRAGGETQYF.

The CDR3 nucleotides are TGTGCCAGCGCCGGTGGTCACCAAGAGACCCAGTACTTC. Protein sequence: CASAGGHQETQYF. The chain recombines TRBV7-2 with TRBJ2-5; unclear D gene. Germline CDR1 is SGHTA and CDR2 is FQGNSA. The CDR3 extends over 13 amino acids. V gave up 8 bases and J gave up 0 bases, with 10 bases separating them.

The chain links TRBV19 to TRBJ1-4; 9 nucleotides agree with TRBD1. CDR1 and CDR2 (germline): LNHDA, SQIVND (reference sequence). With 5 bases clipped from V and 6 bases from J, the junction kept 7 bases outside the gene matches. The CDR3 sequence is 15 residues long. DNA of the CDR3: TGTGCCAGTAGTTGGGACAGGGATCGGGATGAAAAACTGTTTTTT. This codes for CASSWDRDRDEKLFF.

The V and J genes are TRBV24-1 and TRBJ2-1; D call uncertain. The ends were cut back, 2 bases at V and 6 bases at J, with 16 bases in the middle. The germline CDR1 and CDR2 sequences are KGHDR and SFDVKD. The CDR3 is 16 amino acids. The CDR3 nucleotides read TGTGCCACCAGTGATTCTCGTGGCATCACCTCCAATGAGCAGTTCTTC. Translation gives CATSDSRGITSNEQFF.

Only a few counts were recorded for this clone. This sequence joins TRBV21-1 and TRBJ2-3; TRBD2 was called by the table and not checked on the DNA. TRBV21-1 is labeled a pseudogene. The CDR3 runs 18 residues. CDR3 in amino acids: CASSKQIRLARSTDTQYF. CDR3 sequence (DNA): TGTGCCAGCAGCAAACAGATCCGACTAGCTCGAAGCACAGATACGCAGTATTTT.

The chain combines TRBV3-1 (or the pseudogene TRBV3-2) with TRBJ2-2; D is undetermined. V dropped 4 bases and J dropped 2 bases, with 5 bases sitting between them. The CDR3 length is 13 residues. Per germline, CDR1 LGHDT and CDR2 YNNKEL (reference sequence). CDR3 sequence: CASSPPNTGELFF. CDR3 DNA sequence: TGTGCCAGCAGCCCCCCAAACACCGGGGAGCTGTTTTTT.

CDR3 loop: CASRSGTGAAFNYEQYF. CDR3 DNA: TGTGCCAGCAGGTCCGGGACAGGGGCCGCCTTCAACTACGAGCAGTACTTC. The chain combines TRBV28 with TRBJ2-7, with TRBD1 matching over 10 bases. V dropped 6 bases and J dropped 3; count of bases not matched to a gene: 14. This CDR3 is built from 17 residues. Germline lookup yields CDR1 MDHEN and CDR2 SYDVKM.

The chain has TRBV2 and TRBJ2-7; possible D gene TRBD2, 5 bases. The V gene's germline CDR1 is SNHLY and CDR2 FYNNEI. The CDR3 sequence is 12 residues long. V shed 7 bases and J shed 5 bases, with 12 bases lying between them. The CDR3 region is CASTGDGDEQYF. CDR3 DNA sequence: TGTGCCAGCACCGGAGACGGGGACGAGCAGTACTTC.

J is TRBJ2-3 and V is TRBV7-8; 7 nucleotides align to TRBD1. Germline CDR1 reads SGHVS; CDR2 reads FQNEAQ. The CDR3 runs to 15 residues. After removal of 3 bases from V and 1 base from J, the junction contained 4 bases not matched to a gene. CDR3 sequence reads: CASSFATGGTDTQYF. The CDR3 region has the DNA TGTGCCAGCAGCTTCGCTACAGGGGGCACAGATACGCAGTATTTT.

This clone showed up just once. V usage is TRBV6-6 and J usage is TRBJ2-1; D is perhaps TRBD1 (6 bases). Trimming left V 8 bases short and J 4 bases short, with 15 bases between. The CDR3 extends over 14 amino acids. Germline assignment: CDR1 MNHNY and CDR2 SVGAGI (reference sequence). CDR3 DNA: TGTGCCAGCTGCTATAGGACAGAGTACAATGAGCAGTTCTTC. This gives the protein CASCYRTEYNEQFF.

Notes on this clone: The sample has other DNA sequences that encode this CDR3 too. V is TRBV18 and J is TRBJ2-2, with D hard to call. Germline CDR1 reads KGHSH; CDR2 reads LQKENI. Trimming removed 3 bases at V and 1 base at J, with 6 bases between. This CDR3 contains 14 residues. This chain's CDR3 is CASSPERNTGELFF. DNA for the CDR3: TGTGCCAGCTCACCTGAGCGGAACACCGGGGAGCTGTTTTTT. Looking up the rest from reference TRBV18 and TRBJ2-2 gives the full variable domain: NAGVMQNPRHLVRRRGQEARLRCSPMKGHSHVYWYRQLPEEGLKFMVYLQKENIIDESGMPKERFSAEFPKEGPSILRIQQVVRGDSAAYFCASSPERNTGELFFGEGSRLTVL.

V is TRBV28 and J is TRBJ2-2; 10 bases match TRBD2. The CDR3 runs 16 residues. V lost 5 bases to trimming and J lost 3 bases; unmatched junction nucleotides: 6. From germline, CDR1 is MDHEN and CDR2 SYDVKM. The CDR3: CASSPSSGSDTGELFF. CDR3 sequence (DNA): TGTGCCAGCAGTCCATCTAGCGGGAGTGACACCGGGGAGCTGTTTTTT.

V gene TRBV23-1 combines with J gene TRBJ2-1, with a weak D call TRBD1 (5 bases). TRBV23-1 is an ORF for which the function is uncertain. V shed 8 bases and J shed 4 bases, with 15 bases lying between them. The CDR3 is 14 amino acids. CDR3 in DNA: TGCGCCAGCTGCAGGGAAAAGGGGTACAATGAGCAGTTCTTC. Amino acid sequence: CASCREKGYNEQFF.

The rearrangement uses TRBV24-1 and TRBJ2-3, with a tentative D call TRBD2 (5 bases). Looked up from germline, CDR1 is KGHDR and CDR2 is SFDVKD. This CDR3 has 14 residues. Trimming took 5 bases from V and 0 from J, leaving 8 bases between them. The CDR3 DNA follows: TGTGCCACCAGTGCGGGGTACAGCACAGATACGCAGTATTTT. Its protein is CATSAGYSTDTQYF.

The chain recombines TRBV6-5 with TRBJ2-2; unclear D gene. Trimming shortened V by 6 bases and J by 1 base, and 9 bases separated the two germline ends. The CDR3 totals 14 residues. The germline CDR1 and CDR2 sequences are MNHEY and SVGAGI. CDR3 DNA sequence: TGTGCCAGCAGGTTGCGACAGAACACCGGGGAGCTGTTTTTT. This translates into CASRLRQNTGELFF.

The V gene is TRBV7-6, the J gene TRBJ2-5; 10 bases match TRBD2. Unmatched junction bases numbered 17, after V lost 2 bases and J lost 5 bases. Germline V CDR1 and CDR2: SGHVS, FNYEAQ. The length of the CDR3 is 19 residues. DNA of the CDR3: TGTGCCAGCAGCTTAAGGTCTAGCGGGAGTAGGGCCAAGGGGGAGACCCAGTACTTC. It yields the protein CASSLRSSGSRAKGETQYF.

The J gene is TRBJ2-5, the V gene TRBV7-7; D is possibly TRBD2 (5 bases). Germline V gives CDR1 SSHAT, CDR2 FNYEAQ (reference sequence). V was shortened by 5 bases and J by 5 bases, with 24 bases between the two germline ends. The CDR3 is 17 residues long. For the CDR3, the DNA is TGTGCCAGCAGCCAAACCCTGGAGGCCCGGGCTGGGGAGACCCAGTACTTC. Translation: CASSQTLEARAGETQYF.

The CDR3 reads CASSSDQPQHF. CDR3 coding DNA: TGTGCCAGCAGTTCGGATCAGCCCCAGCATTTT. The gene calls are TRBV28 and TRBJ1-5, with D unclear. CDR3 length: 11 residues. Trimming removed 4 bases from V and 5 bases from J, with 3 bases in between. Germline V gene lookup returns CDR1 MDHEN and CDR2 SYDVKM.